One and the same sample provided the 18 T cell receptor beta chains below, sequenced in a study of T cell changes during pregnancy in multiple sclerosis. The protocol was immunoSEQ multiplex PCR, while the TCRdb copy is restricted to in-frame clones and leaves out a portion. Altogether some 40,000 clones are present, around 89% being singletons, with the ten largest covering around 0.49%. The sequencing used CD4+ T cells from peripheral blood mononuclear cells, collected in the first trimester of pregnancy. The receptors come from a female donor with multiple sclerosis, enrolled in a pregnancy study.

The chain joins TRBV7-8 to TRBJ2-5; 10 positions agree with TRBD1. This CDR3 region has 15 residues. Germline V CDR1 and CDR2: SGHVS, FQNEAQ. V shed 5 bases and J 5 bases; nucleotides not matched to a gene: 8. The CDR3 region has the DNA TGTGCCAGCAGCCCCTCCCCGGGACAGGGGGAGACCCAGTACTTC. Encoded protein: CASSPSPGQGETQYF.

This chain connects TRBV19 to TRBJ1-3; TRBD1 might be the D (5 bases). This CDR3 spans 16 amino acids. The V end lost 1 base, the J end lost 0 bases, and 10 bases lay between the germline ends. In germline, CDR1 is LNHDA, CDR2 SQIVND (reference sequence). The CDR3 bases are TGTGCCAGTAGTATAGCCGACAGCCGCTCTGGAAACACCATATATTTT. Its translation is CASSIADSRSGNTIYF.

The sample holds one count of this clone. J is TRBJ2-3 and V is TRBV5-1, with D uncertain. The V gene lost 0 bases and the J gene lost 2 bases, with 10 bases spanning the gap. The CDR3 has 15 amino acids. The V gene's germline CDR1 is SGHRS and CDR2 YFSETQ. Here the CDR3 DNA reads TGCGCCAGCAGCTTGGTCCCCCAGAACACAGATACGCAGTATTTT. Residues: CASSLVPQNTDTQYF.

The V gene is TRBV4-2, the J gene TRBJ2-2, with no clear D. V gave up 1 base and J gave up 1 base, with 7 bases separating them. Germline loops: CDR1 LGHNA, CDR2 YNFKEQ. This CDR3 has 15 residues. The CDR3 coding sequence is TGTGCCAGCAGCCAAGTATCACAGAACACCGGGGAGCTGTTTTTT. This codes for CASSQVSQNTGELFF.

The chain links TRBV5-5 to TRBJ2-5, with 9 bases matching TRBD2. CDR3 size: 16 residues. The J segment lost 5 bases and the V segment lost 4 bases, leaving 12 bases of the junction unmatched. The germline V gene encodes CDR1 SGHKS and CDR2 YYEKEE (reference sequence). The CDR3 sequence is CASSPSSGRGRETQYF. The DNA of the CDR3 is TGTGCCAGCAGCCCGAGTAGCGGGAGAGGGAGGGAGACCCAGTACTTC.

This rearrangement joins TRBV7-9 to TRBJ2-7; D might be TRBD2 (7 bases). Per germline, CDR1 SEHNR and CDR2 FQNEAQ (reference sequence). The CDR3 has 15 residues. Deletions cut 2 bases from V and 7 bases from J, with 18 bases between. CDR3 in amino acids: CASSLRGAQVGEQYF. For the CDR3, the DNA is TGTGCCAGCAGCTTACGGGGGGCGCAGGTCGGAGAGCAGTACTTC. Supplemented by reference TRBV7-9 and TRBJ2-7, the full variable domain reads DTGVSQNPRHKITKRGQNVTFRCDPISEHNRLYWYRQTLGQGPEFLTYFQNEAQLEKSRLLSDRFSAERPKGSFSTLEIQRTEQGDSAMYLCASSLRGAQVGEQYFGPGTRLTVT.

V gene TRBV19 combines with J gene TRBJ1-1, with D unresolved. Deletions cut 6 bases from V and 1 base from J, with 9 bases between. Per the germline V gene, CDR1 is LNHDA and CDR2 is SQIVND (reference sequence). The CDR3 length is 13 residues. The CDR3 coding sequence is TGTGCCAGTAGCAACAGAGAGAACACTGAAGCTTTCTTT. The encoded protein is CASSNRENTEAFF.

This sequence joins TRBV2 and TRBJ2-2, with TRBD2 matching 14 bases. V lost 4 bases to trimming and J lost 6 bases; unmatched junction nucleotides: 16. The V gene's germline CDR1 is SNHLY and CDR2 FYNNEI. The length of the CDR3 is 20 residues. The CDR3 region has the DNA TGTGCCAGCAGTGGACCTGGGGGGACTAGCGGGAGTGGGATCGCCGGGGAGCTGTTTTTT. Amino acids: CASSGPGGTSGSGIAGELFF. The whole variable domain, remainder taken from reference TRBV2 and TRBJ2-2, is EPEVTQTPSHQVTQMGQEVILRCVPISNHLYFYWYRQILGQKVEFLVSFYNNEISEKSEIFDDQFSVERPDGSNFTLKIRSTKLEDSAMYFCASSGPGGTSGSGIAGELFFGEGSRLTVL.

CDR3 residues: CAWSVLDASLYNEQFF. The CDR3 coding sequence is TGTGCCTGGAGTGTCCTCGACGCTAGCCTTTACAATGAGCAGTTCTTC. The chain links TRBV30 to TRBJ2-1, with a tentative D call TRBD2 (5 bases). V dropped 0 bases and J dropped 4 bases, with 16 bases sitting between them. Germline CDR1 GTSNPN, CDR2 SVGIG (reference sequence). This CDR3 is built from 16 residues.

The rearrangement uses TRBV6-1 and TRBJ1-6, with 8 bases identical to TRBD1. Germline assignment: CDR1 MNHNS and CDR2 SASEGT. V lost 6 bases, J lost 9 bases, and 7 bases stayed unmatched. The CDR3 extends over 14 amino acids. CDR3 in DNA: TGTGCCAGCAGCCTCCCGGACAGGGTTTCACCCCTCCACTTT. Its translation: CASSLPDRVSPLHF.

The chain carries TRBV6-5 and TRBJ1-2; 12 bases line up with TRBD1. The V and J ends lost 4 bases and 6 bases, in that order; junction bases with no gene match: 6. The germline CDR1 and CDR2 sequences are MNHEY and SVGAGI. The CDR3 is made up of 15 amino acids. This CDR3 reads CASSWGQGARNGYTF. Here the CDR3 DNA reads TGTGCCAGCAGTTGGGGACAGGGGGCGCGGAATGGCTACACCTTC.

DNA for the CDR3: TGTGCCAGTAGTATGGGGGCGGCGGCCAAAAACATTCAGTACTTC. Amino acid sequence: CASSMGAAAKNIQYF. The J gene is TRBJ2-4, the V gene TRBV19; TRBD1 might be the D (6 bases). V was pared by 3 bases and J by 1 base, with 10 bases between. CDR3 size: 15 residues. Germline assignment: CDR1 LNHDA and CDR2 SQIVND (reference sequence). Combining the CDR3 with reference TRBV19 and TRBJ2-4 gives the whole variable domain DGGITQSPKYLFRKEGQNVTLSCEQNLNHDAMYWYRQDPGQGLRLIYYSQIVNDFQKGDIAEGYSVSREKKESFPLTVTSAQKNPTAFYLCASSMGAAAKNIQYFGAGTRLSVL.

V usage is TRBV28 and J usage is TRBJ2-7; 9 nucleotides align to TRBD1. Looked up from germline, CDR1 is MDHEN and CDR2 is SYDVKM. After removal of 3 bases from V and 3 bases from J, the junction contained 6 bases not matched to a gene. The CDR3 length is 15 residues. CDR3 residues: CASSFVGTGHYEQYF. CDR3 in DNA: TGTGCCAGCAGTTTCGTGGGGACAGGGCACTACGAGCAGTACTTC.

The chain joins TRBV11-3 to TRBJ2-1, with 8 nucleotides matching TRBD2. The V gene end was trimmed by 5 bases and the J gene end by 11 bases; junction bases not matched to a gene: 8. The CDR3 runs 13 residues. Germline loops: CDR1 SGHNT, CDR2 YENEEA. In DNA, the CDR3 is TGTGCCAGCAGCCACGGACTAGCCACACAGCAGTTCTTC. It yields the protein CASSHGLATQQFF.

The rearrangement uses TRBV12-5 and TRBJ2-3, with 8 bases that match TRBD1. J gave up 6 bases and V 7 bases, and 6 bases lay outside the gene matches. The germline CDR1 and CDR2 sequences are LGHNT and FRNRAP. CDR3 length: 13 residues. This CDR3 is CASAPDREDTQYF. DNA of the CDR3: TGTGCTAGTGCCCCGGACAGGGAGGATACGCAGTATTTT.

The genes are TRBV7-6 and TRBJ2-2; TRBD1 agrees at 8 bases. The trim removed 1 base at V and 6 bases at J, leaving 7 bases unmatched. CDR1 is SGHVS, CDR2 FNYEAQ, per germline. The CDR3 loop spans 16 amino acids. CDR3 protein: CASSLVQGATSGELFF. Written as DNA, the CDR3 is TGTGCCAGCAGCTTAGTCCAGGGGGCCACGTCCGGGGAGCTGTTTTTT.

Turning to this clone: The DNA is left out, because the CDR3 cannot be placed on it with certainty; the CDR3 is given as TCRdb lists it. The gene calls are TRBV30 and TRBJ1-1; the table's D call, TRBD1, was not checked against the DNA. Germline V gene sequence: CDR1 GTSNPN, CDR2 SVGIG (reference sequence). The CDR3 comprises 13 residues, both ends counted. This CDR3 reads CAWATGTRRLPAF.

The CDR3 DNA follows: TGTGCCAGCAGTGAACGGTTCTCTGGGGCCAACGTCCTGACTTTC. Translating it yields CASSERFSGANVLTF. The V call is TRBV6-1, the J call TRBJ2-6, with D unresolved. The germline CDR1 and CDR2 sequences are MNHNS and SASEGT. Trimming took off 2 bases at V and 0 bases at J, with 5 bases between the two ends. This CDR3 is 15 amino acids long.